Listed below are T cell receptor beta chains from one sample, sequenced in a study of blood T cells in healthy people across ages. TCRdb called the 5' RACE reads again in MiXCR, with one record for every CDR3 protein. Of about 1.6 million distinct CDR3 sequences in the sample, about 31% were seen once. Material: blood. These receptors all stem from a woman aged 25 to 39 in good health. Both conserved end residues are part of each CDR3. A D gene is named only where the DNA matches it firmly. Expanded clones get a size class; other rows say once, few or many, or leave the size out.

NA TRBJ2-7 TRBD1 TRBV3-1 TGTGCCAGCAGCTTTGGGACAGGGCATTACGAGCAGTACTTC CASSFGTGHYEQYF
NA TRBJ1-2 TRBD1 TRBV5-1 TGCGCCAGCAGCTGGGCCGGGACAGGGGTCGGCTACACCTTC CASSWAGTGVGYTF
NA TRBJ1-5 TRBD1 TRBV3-1 TGTGCCAGCAGCCAAGACGGACAGGCTGATCAGCCCCAGCATTTT CASSQDGQADQPQHF
NA TRBJ1-5 NA TRBV12-3/TRBV12-4 TGTGCCAGCAGGTTTTCAGGGTCGAATCAGCCCCAGCATTTT CASRFSGSNQPQHF
NA TRBJ2-3 NA TRBV9 TGTGCCAGCAGCCCCAACGTTTTAACAGATACGCAGTATTTT CASSPNVLTDTQYF
NA TRBJ2-6 NA TRBV7-9 TGTGCCAGCAGTCCCCACAGCTCTGGGGCCAACGTCCGGACTTTC CASSPHSSGANVRTF
NA TRBJ2-1 NA TRBV20-1 TGCAGTGCTAGAGATTGGGGTTATGAGCAGTTCTTC CSARDWGYEQFF
few TRBJ2-4 NA TRBV5-4 TGTGCCAGCAGCTTGGAGGGGGTTACCAAAAACATTCAGTACTTC CASSLEGVTKNIQYF
few TRBJ1-2 NA TRBV7-6 TGTGCCAGCAGCTTAGAAGCCCCGGGGGCGGACGGCTACACCTTC CASSLEAPGADGYTF
few TRBJ2-5 NA TRBV7-8 TGTGCCAGCAGCTCGGCCGGCAGTTCTTACCAAGAGACCCAGTACTTC CASSSAGSSYQETQYF
NA TRBJ2-3 NA TRBV5-1 TGCGCCAGCAGCCCAACCCTAGTAGGGGCAGATACGCAGTATTTT CASSPTLVGADTQYF
few TRBJ2-7 NA TRBV7-9 TGTGCCAGCAGCCCGTTTCAGGTACTCGGCGACGAGCAGTACTTC CASSPFQVLGDEQYF
NA TRBJ1-5 NA TRBV28 TGTGCCACCCGGACACATAGCAATCAGCCCCAGCATTTT CATRTHSNQPQHF
few TRBJ2-1 TRBD2 TRBV20-1 TGCAGTGCTCGCACCCCCCTCCTAGCGGGTCCACAAGGGGGGAATGAGCAGTTCTTC CSARTPLLAGPQGGNEQFF
NA TRBJ2-1 TRBD2 TRBV3-1 TGTGCCATCAGCCAAGTTATCCAGCGGGAAGACATTGAGCAGTTCTTC CAISQVIQREDIEQFF
few TRBJ2-7 TRBD2 TRBV20-1 TGCAGTGCTAGAGATGGAGGGAGGGCCGTATCCTACGAGCAGTACTTC CSARDGGRAVSYEQYF
few TRBJ1-1 NA TRBV6-1 TGTGCCAGCGGAAGGACGGAGCTTACCACTGAAGCTTTCTTT CASGRTELTTEAFF
many TRBJ2-3 TRBD2 TRBV7-3 TGTGCCAGCAGCTTAAGACTAGCGGGGGGAGATACGCAGTATTTT CASSLRLAGGDTQYF
NA TRBJ1-1 NA TRBV6-6 TGTGCCAGCAGGGACGAGGTGAACACTGAAGCTTTCTTT CASRDEVNTEAFF
NA TRBJ1-1 NA TRBV7-9 TGTGCCAGCAGCTTACAAACACAGAACACTGAAGCTTTCTTT CASSLQTQNTEAFF
few TRBJ1-2 NA TRBV27 TGTGCCAGCAGTACCAAGGCCTATTATGGTGGCTACACCTTC CASSTKAYYGGYTF
NA TRBJ2-7 NA TRBV6-5 TGTGCCAGCAGTTACTCGATCGGGAGCTCCTACGAGCGGTACTTC CASSYSIGSSYERYF
NA TRBJ2-1 NA TRBV10-2 TGCGCCAGCAGTGAGGGCCCGAGAAAGCAGTTCTTC CASSEGPRKQFF
few TRBJ2-3 TRBD2 TRBV12-3/TRBV12-4 TGTGCCAGCAGATCCACCGAGCGGGGGAGCACAGATACGCAGTATTTT CASRSTERGSTDTQYF
once TRBJ1-2 TRBD1 TRBV2 TGTGCCAGCACCGAAAGGACAGGGATGCATGGCTACACCTTC CASTERTGMHGYTF
few TRBJ2-3 TRBD1 TRBV24-1 TGTGCCACCAGTGAAGGGGACAGAGGGATCGCAGATACGCAGTATTTT CATSEGDRGIADTQYF
NA TRBJ2-1 TRBD2 TRBV7-7 TGTGCCAGCAGCTCCGGGGGACTAGCGGGGGGCGAGCAGTTCTTC CASSSGGLAGGEQFF
NA TRBJ2-7 NA TRBV18 TGTGCCAGCTCACCAGACGGGGCAACCTACGAGCAGTACTTC CASSPDGATYEQYF
many TRBJ2-5 NA TRBV29-1 TGCAGCGTTGACCAGGGTACAGGAGAGACCCAGTACTTC CSVDQGTGETQYF
few TRBJ2-7 NA TRBV7-9 TGTGCCAGCTGCCCCCGTGGGGTCTGGGAAGAGCAGTACTTC CASCPRGVWEEQYF
NA TRBJ1-1 NA TRBV5-6 TGTGCCAGCAGCCCCAAACCATTTGTCCGAGGGGGAGACACTGAAGCTTTCTTT CASSPKPFVRGGDTEAFF
NA TRBJ1-1 NA TRBV30 TGTGCCTGGAGTAGTGCGACACCGAACACTGAAGCTTTCTTT CAWSSATPNTEAFF
NA TRBJ2-3 TRBD2 TRBV3-1 TGTGCCAGCAGCCGACTAGCGGGAGAAGATATGCAGTATTTT CASSRLAGEDMQYF
NA TRBJ2-5 TRBD1 TRBV14 TGTGCCAGCAGCCACAGGACAGGCCCTTGGTACTTC CASSHRTGPWYF
many TRBJ2-3 TRBD1 TRBV29-1 TGCAGCGTCGCAGGGGGCGAGGCGGGGTCCACAGATACGCAGTATTTT CSVAGGEAGSTDTQYF
NA TRBJ2-7 NA TRBV30 TGTGCCTGGAGTCCGCCGGGACTCTACGAGCAGTACTTC CAWSPPGLYEQYF
many TRBJ1-5 NA TRBV7-2 TGTGCCAGCAGCTTGACATATAGCAATCAGCCCCAGCATTTT CASSLTYSNQPQHF
few TRBJ1-2 TRBD1 TRBV27 TGTGCCAGCAGTGGGGACAGGGATGGCTATGGCTACACCTTC CASSGDRDGYGYTF
many TRBJ2-5 TRBD1 TRBV12-3/TRBV12-4 TGTGCCAGCAGTAAGACAGGGCAAGAGACCCAGTACTTC CASSKTGQETQYF
NA TRBJ1-2 NA TRBV20-1 TGCAGTGCCAGCTATCAAGTCTATGGCTACACCTTC CSASYQVYGYTF
many TRBJ2-3 NA TRBV28 TGTGCCAGCAGTATTCCGGGAACTGATACGCAGTATTTT CASSIPGTDTQYF
NA TRBJ1-1 NA TRBV20-1 TGCAGTGCTAGAGATCTCAAGGGAGTTGGTTTCTTT CSARDLKGVGFF
few TRBJ2-1 TRBD2 TRBV20-1 TGCAGTGCTACAGGTTCTAGCGGAAGCTCCTACAATGAGCAGTTCTTC CSATGSSGSSYNEQFF
few TRBJ1-6 NA TRBV7-9 TGTGCCAGCAGCTTTGGCCAAGATAATTCACCCCTCCACTTT CASSFGQDNSPLHF
NA TRBJ1-1 NA TRBV28 TGTGCCAGCAGTTTAAATTCCCCATCAGGGACTAGAACTGAAGCTTTCTTT CASSLNSPSGTRTEAFF
few TRBJ2-1 TRBD1 TRBV29-1 TGCAGCGGGCAGGACAGGGCGAATGAGCAGTTCTTC CSGQDRANEQFF
NA TRBJ2-3 TRBD2 TRBV20-1 TGCAGTGCTGCACTAGCGGGAGTGGGCACAGATACGCAGTATTTT CSAALAGVGTDTQYF
NA TRBJ2-5 TRBD2 TRBV12-3/TRBV12-4 TGTGCCAGCAGGACTAGCGGAAAAGAGACCCAGTACTTC CASRTSGKETQYF
NA TRBJ1-1 TRBD1 TRBV7-6 TGTGCCAGCACATCGACAGGGCCGAATGAAGCTTTCTTT CASTSTGPNEAFF
few TRBJ1-5 TRBD1 TRBV20-1 TGCAGTGCTAGAGCCCCGGGACAGGGTGGACCTTATAGCAATCAGCCCCAGCATTTT CSARAPGQGGPYSNQPQHF
NA TRBJ2-3 TRBD2 TRBV2 TGTGCCAGCAGTGAAGGGCCCAGCGGGAAGGGCACAGATACGCAGTATTTT CASSEGPSGKGTDTQYF
many TRBJ2-5 NA TRBV20-1 TGCAGTGCTAGATTACTAGGGAATGAACGGGAGACCCAGTACTTC CSARLLGNERETQYF
few TRBJ2-3 TRBD2 TRBV6-2/TRBV6-3 TGTGCCAGCAGTCGCGCTACTAGCGGGAGAACAGATACGCAGTATTTT CASSRATSGRTDTQYF
NA TRBJ1-6 TRBD1 TRBV2 TGTGCCAGCAGGCCGGGAGACAGGGGTCTCAATTCACCCCTCCACTTT CASRPGDRGLNSPLHF
NA TRBJ2-3 TRBD2 TRBV5-1 TGCGCCAGCAGAGGGGGACAGGTGGCGACTAGCGGGAGGACGGATACGCAGTATTTT CASRGGQVATSGRTDTQYF
few TRBJ2-7 TRBD1 TRBV27 TGTGCCAGCAGTTTAAACTCCGGGACAGTTCCCCACGAGCAGTACTTC CASSLNSGTVPHEQYF
NA TRBJ2-1 TRBD2 TRBV28 TGTGCCAGCAGTTTTCCCTCGGGACTAGCGGGAAATGAGCAGTTCTTC CASSFPSGLAGNEQFF
NA TRBJ2-1 TRBD2 TRBV25-1 TGTGCCAGCAGTGAACCGGGGGGGAGCTCCTACAATGAGCAGTTCTTC CASSEPGGSSYNEQFF